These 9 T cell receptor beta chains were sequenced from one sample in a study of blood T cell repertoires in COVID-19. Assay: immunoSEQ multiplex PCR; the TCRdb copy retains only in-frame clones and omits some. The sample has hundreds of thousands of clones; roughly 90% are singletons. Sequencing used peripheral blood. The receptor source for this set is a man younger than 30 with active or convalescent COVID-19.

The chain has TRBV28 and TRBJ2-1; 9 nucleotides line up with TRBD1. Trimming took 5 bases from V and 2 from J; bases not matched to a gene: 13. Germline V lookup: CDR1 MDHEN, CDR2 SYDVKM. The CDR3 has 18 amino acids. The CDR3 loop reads CASSARDRELRPYNEQFF. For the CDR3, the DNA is TGTGCCAGCAGTGCCCGGGACAGGGAACTCAGACCCTACAATGAGCAGTTCTTC.

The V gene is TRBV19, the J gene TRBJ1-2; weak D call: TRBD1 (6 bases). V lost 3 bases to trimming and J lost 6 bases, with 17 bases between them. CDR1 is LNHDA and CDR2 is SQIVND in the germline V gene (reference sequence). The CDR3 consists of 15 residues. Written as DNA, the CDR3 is TGTGCCAGTAGTATTTCGTACAGGGATTATGATGGCTACACCTTC. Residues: CASSISYRDYDGYTF.

The CDR3 region has the DNA TGCGCCAGCAGCCAAAATACCGGAGATACGCAGTATTTT. It translates to CASSQNTGDTQYF. The rearrangement links TRBV5-1 to TRBJ2-3; D is uncertain. The CDR3 totals 13 residues. The V end was cut by 4 bases, the J end by 5 bases, with 11 bases between. The germline CDR1 and CDR2 sequences are SGHRS and YFSETQ.

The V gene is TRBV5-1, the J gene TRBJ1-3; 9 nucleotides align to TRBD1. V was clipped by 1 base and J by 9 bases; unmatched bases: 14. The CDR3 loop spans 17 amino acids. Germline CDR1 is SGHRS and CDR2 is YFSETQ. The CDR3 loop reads CASSLSPKDRGGGTIYF. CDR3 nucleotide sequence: TGCGCCAGCAGCTTGTCTCCAAAGGACAGGGGTGGTGGCACCATATATTTT.

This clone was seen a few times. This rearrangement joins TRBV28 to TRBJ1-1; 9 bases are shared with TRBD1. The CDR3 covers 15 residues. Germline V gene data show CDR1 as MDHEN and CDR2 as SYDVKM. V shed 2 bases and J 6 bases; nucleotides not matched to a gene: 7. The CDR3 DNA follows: TGTGCCAGCAGTTTAACCGGGACAGGGTTCCCTGAAGCTTTCTTT. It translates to CASSLTGTGFPEAFF.

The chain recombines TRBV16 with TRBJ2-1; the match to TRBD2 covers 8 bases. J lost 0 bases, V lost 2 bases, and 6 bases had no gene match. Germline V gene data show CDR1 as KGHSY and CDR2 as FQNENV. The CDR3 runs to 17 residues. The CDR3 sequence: CASSQILSGSSYNEQFF. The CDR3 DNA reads TGTGCCAGCAGCCAAATACTGAGCGGGAGCTCCTACAATGAGCAGTTCTTC.

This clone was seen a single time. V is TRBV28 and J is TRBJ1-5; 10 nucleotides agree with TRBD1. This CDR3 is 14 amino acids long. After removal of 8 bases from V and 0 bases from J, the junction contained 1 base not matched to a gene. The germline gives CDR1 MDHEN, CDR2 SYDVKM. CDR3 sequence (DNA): TGTGCCAGCTGGACAGGGGGTAGCAATCAGCCCCAGCATTTT. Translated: CASWTGGSNQPQHF. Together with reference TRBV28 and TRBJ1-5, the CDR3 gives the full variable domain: DVKVTQSSRYLVKRTGEKVFLECVQDMDHENMFWYRQDPGLGLRLIYFSYDVKMKEKGDIPEGYSVSREKKERFSLILESASTNQTSMYLCASWTGGSNQPQHFGDGTRLSIL.

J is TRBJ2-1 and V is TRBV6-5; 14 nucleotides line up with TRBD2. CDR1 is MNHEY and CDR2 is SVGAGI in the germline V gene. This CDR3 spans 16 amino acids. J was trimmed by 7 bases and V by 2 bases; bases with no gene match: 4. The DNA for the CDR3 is TGTGCCAGCAGTTACCATAGACTAGCGGGGGGGAATGAGCAGTTCTTC. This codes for CASSYHRLAGGNEQFF.

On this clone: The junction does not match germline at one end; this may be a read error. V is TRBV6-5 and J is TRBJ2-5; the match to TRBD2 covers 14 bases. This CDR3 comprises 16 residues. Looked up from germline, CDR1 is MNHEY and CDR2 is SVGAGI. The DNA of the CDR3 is TGTGCCAGCAGTTCCGGGACTAGCGGGGGACAAGTGACCCAGTACTTC. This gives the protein CASSSGTSGGQVTQYF.